In this sample, the clone carrying this TCR beta chain turned up a few times. Its matching antigen is unknown. Amplification yielded TCR beta CDR3 regions, with RNA transcripts as the source. Primed by the HTBI set, a first-round RT-PCR was run on the TCR CDR3. Via MiXCR, TCRdb re-called the multiplex PCR reads, giving one row per CDR3 protein. The data contain about 480,000 distinct CDR3 sequences, 20% to 25% of them singletons. This sample was included in a study of T cells in Graves' hyperthyroidism and ophthalmopathy. Study-level points and caveats: The model predicted ophthalmopathy a median around six months before onset. Researchers found most expanded thyroid clonotypes above 0.001 in blood as well.

Ophthalmopathy in the patients scored at least 3 on Clinical Activity Score and at least 4 on NOSPECS grade, lasting under 3 months. Criteria for exclusion of patients were uncontrolled infection, other autoimmune disease, pregnancy or lactation. The sample was blood. The sequence came from a woman aged 70-85 years with Graves' ophthalmopathy.

The CDR3 region is CASSVATPGDSQETQYF. The CDR3 bases are TGTGCCAGCAGCGTAGCTACCCCCGGTGATTCCCAAGAGACCCAGTACTTC. V usage is TRBV9 and J usage is TRBJ2-5, with no clear D. Per germline, CDR1 SGDLS and CDR2 YYNGEE. The length of the CDR3 is 17 residues. V lost 0 bases and J 1 base, leaving 16 bases between the germline ends.